Listed below are T cell receptor beta chains from one sample, sequenced in a study of blood T cell repertoires in COVID-19. Assay: immunoSEQ multiplex PCR; the TCRdb copy retains only in-frame clones and omits some. Seen here are approximately 200,000 clones, roughly three quarters observed once, and the top ten hold 12%. Sequencing input: peripheral blood. All receptors derive from a woman older than 75 with COVID-19, enrolled during active disease. The CDR3 runs from the conserved cysteine through the conserved F or W. D genes are given only for firm matches. Clone size is stated in some rows and not others, as once, few, many or a class when expanded.

abundance	v_gene	j_gene	d_gene	CDR3aa	CDR3nt
.	TRBV19	TRBJ1-2	.	CASSIPDFFYGYTF	TGTGCCAGTAGTATCCCAGATTTCTTCTATGGCTACACCTTC
.	TRBV4-2	TRBJ1-4	.	CASSQAWTSTNEKLFF	TGTGCCAGCAGCCAAGCCTGGACAAGCACTAATGAAAAACTGTTTTTT
.	TRBV4-1	TRBJ1-2	.	CASSQDTGPNYGYTF	TGCGCCAGCAGCCAAGATACAGGCCCCAACTATGGCTACACCTTC
.	TRBV7-2	TRBJ2-1	TRBD2	CASSLIAGGPPEQFF	TGTGCCAGCAGCTTAATAGCGGGGGGGCCACCTGAGCAGTTCTTC
.	TRBV12-3/TRBV12-4	TRBJ2-7	.	CASSPPRFDEQYF	TGTGCCAGCAGCCCCCCCCGGTTCGACGAGCAGTACTTC
few	TRBV5-4	TRBJ1-2	.	CASSFPIAGADGYTF	TGTGCCAGCAGCTTCCCCATTGCTGGGGCCGATGGCTACACCTTC
.	TRBV4-1	TRBJ2-2	.	CASSEVLQTGELFF	TGCGCCAGCAGTGAGGTTCTCCAGACCGGGGAGCTGTTTTTT
.	TRBV30	TRBJ1-3	TRBD1	CAYTDRGTGNTIYF	TGTGCCTACACCGACAGGGGAACTGGAAACACCATATATTTT
.	TRBV10-3	TRBJ2-1	TRBD2	CAINGRGNNEQFF	TGTGCCATCAATGGGAGGGGAAACAATGAGCAGTTCTTC
few	TRBV4-1	TRBJ1-4	TRBD1	CASSPDRGVAYEKLFF	TGCGCCAGCAGCCCGGACAGGGGGGTGGCCTATGAAAAACTGTTTTTT
.	TRBV5-1	TRBJ2-1	TRBD2	CASSFGTSGYLSYNEQFF	TGCGCCAGCAGCTTCGGGACTAGCGGCTATCTTTCCTACAATGAGCAGTTCTTC
.	TRBV2	TRBJ1-2	TRBD1	CASSEPRSTSKSTGSNYGYTF	TGTGCCAGCAGTGAGCCCCGTTCCACCTCCAAATCGACAGGGTCTAACTATGGCTACACCTTC
.	TRBV5-1	TRBJ2-5	.	CASSLGGGNRETQYF	TGCGCCAGCAGCTTGGGAGGCGGGAACCGAGAGACCCAGTACTTC
once	TRBV4-1	TRBJ1-4	TRBD1	CASSRGQGNEKLFF	TGCGCCAGCAGCCGAGGACAGGGGAATGAAAAACTGTTTTTT
.	TRBV6-4	TRBJ2-3	.	CASSRTSGTDTQYF	TGTGCCAGCAGCCGGACTTCGGGGACAGATACGCAGTATTTT
.	TRBV28	TRBJ2-2	.	CASSFPRGDANTGELFF	TGTGCCAGCAGTTTCCCCCGGGGAGACGCGAACACCGGGGAGCTGTTTTTT
.	TRBV10-3	TRBJ2-5	TRBD2	CAISEAKQTSGVLETQYF	TGTGCCATCAGTGAGGCTAAACAGACTAGCGGGGTGTTGGAGACCCAGTACTTC
.	TRBV7-3	TRBJ2-3	TRBD2	CASSLGTSGDTQYF	TGTGCCAGCAGCCTAGGGACTAGCGGAGATACGCAGTATTTT
.	TRBV9	TRBJ2-1	TRBD2	CASSVGLAGRNEQFF	TGTGCCAGCAGCGTAGGGCTAGCGGGTCGCAATGAGCAGTTCTTC
.	TRBV6-5	TRBJ2-1	TRBD2	CASSYGGRAYNEQFF	TGTGCCAGCAGTTACGGCGGGAGGGCCTACAATGAGCAGTTCTTC
.	TRBV7-2	TRBJ2-7	.	CASSPRGQNSYEQYF	TGTGCCAGCAGCCCGAGAGGACAGAACTCCTACGAGCAGTACTTC
.	TRBV5-1	TRBJ2-5	TRBD1	CASSTGGQGPQETQYF	TGCGCCAGCAGCACGGGGGGACAGGGGCCTCAAGAGACCCAGTACTTC
.	TRBV11-3	TRBJ2-2	TRBD1	CASSAYRGNTGELFF	TGTGCCAGCAGCGCCTACAGGGGGAACACCGGGGAGCTGTTTTTT
.	TRBV7-2	TRBJ1-1	.	CASSFRGLNTEAFF	TGTGCCAGCAGCTTCAGGGGTCTGAACACTGAAGCTTTCTTT
.	TRBV14	TRBJ2-5	.	CASSQASLSGTQYF	TGTGCCAGCAGCCAAGCAAGCCTCTCGGGGACCCAGTACTTC
few	TRBV3-1/TRBV3-2	TRBJ1-6	.	CASSQGSSPLHF	TGTGCCAGCAGCCAAGGGAGCTCACCCCTCCACTTT
.	TRBV5-5	TRBJ2-2	TRBD1	CASSEDRGRAGELFF	TGTGCCAGCAGCGAGGACAGGGGAAGGGCCGGGGAGCTGTTTTTT